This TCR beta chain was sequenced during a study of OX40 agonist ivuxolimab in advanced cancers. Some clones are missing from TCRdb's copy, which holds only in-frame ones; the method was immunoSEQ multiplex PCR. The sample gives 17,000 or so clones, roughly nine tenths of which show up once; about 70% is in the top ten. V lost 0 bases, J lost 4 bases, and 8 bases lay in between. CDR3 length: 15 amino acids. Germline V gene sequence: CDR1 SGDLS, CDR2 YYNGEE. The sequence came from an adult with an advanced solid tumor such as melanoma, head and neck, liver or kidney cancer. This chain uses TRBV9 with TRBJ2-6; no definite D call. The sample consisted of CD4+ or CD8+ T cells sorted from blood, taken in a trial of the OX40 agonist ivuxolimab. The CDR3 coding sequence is TGTGCCAGCAGCGTAGAGTTAAGAGGGGCCAACGTCCTGACTTTC. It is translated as CASSVELRGANVLTF.